These T cell receptor beta chains were read from a single sample in a study of blood T cell repertoires in COVID-19. The data were produced by immunoSEQ multiplex PCR, yet TCRdb's version contains in-frame clones alone and is incomplete. The repertoire consists of around 91,000 clones, with 79% occurring once and the leading ten covering 15% to 20%. Input material: peripheral blood. The receptors were gathered from a woman aged 80 or over with active or convalescent COVID-19. CDR3s leave out the opening cysteine and the closing phenylalanine or tryptophan. Clone size is given for some rows only: seen once, a few or many times, or a class if the clone is expanded.

CDR3 protein,clone size,J gene,V gene
ASSSLRGTSVYEQY,.,TRBJ2-7,TRBV7-9
ASSRYRDNGNEQF,.,TRBJ2-1,TRBV18
ASSPLGLANEQF,.,TRBJ2-1,TRBV14
ASKAGVQGGELF,.,TRBJ2-2,TRBV2
ASSSPGQGVHEQY,.,TRBJ2-7,TRBV2
ASSPGTGREL,.,TRBJ2-3,TRBV5-6
ASSQDLGANEQF,few,TRBJ2-1,TRBV14
ASSERQDLRGNQPQH,.,TRBJ1-5,TRBV2
ASRFDRETEAF,.,TRBJ1-1,TRBV5-1
ASSFLTGTSGSNEQF,.,TRBJ2-1,TRBV19
SVGGGVLTGNEQF,.,TRBJ2-1,TRBV29-1
ASSPTGDMLNTEAF,.,TRBJ1-1,TRBV7-3
ASSLEPGTETYEQY,.,TRBJ2-7,TRBV5-5
ASSEGTSGRIYNEQF,few,TRBJ2-1,TRBV7-9
ASSIYYPPSTDTQY,.,TRBJ2-3,TRBV19
ASSPLMGGYNEQF,.,TRBJ2-1,TRBV11-2
ASSRALAGTSNTGELF,.,TRBJ2-2,TRBV4-3
ASSYNQGLESPLH,many,TRBJ1-6,TRBV6-5
ASSPGPSGRGETQY,.,TRBJ2-5,TRBV5-1
ASSLTITVSGLVSYNEQF,.,TRBJ2-1,TRBV7-3